The entry below gives a single TCR beta chain sequence along with its context. Treatment defined: randomized to nivolumab then ipilimumab (arm A) or the reverse (arm B). No patient had prior DNA-damaging chemotherapy. Sorted cells were live CD3+CD8+, lacking CD19 and CD56, from PBMCs. The germline CDR1 and CDR2 sequences are MGHRA and YSYEKL. J gave up 4 bases and V 4 bases, and 2 bases lay outside the gene matches. The CDR3 spans 14 residues. The data derive from a study of sequential checkpoint blockade in melanoma. Study-level background: First-line arms were nivolumab then ipilimumab, or the reverse, randomized 1:1. After both sequences, patients received maintenance nivolumab.

This table comes from immunoSEQ multiplex PCR, and its TCRdb copy is limited to in-frame clones, with some not included. The sample holds about 27,000 clones, 60% to 80% seen once. The chain carries TRBV4-1 and TRBJ2-1; 9 bases match TRBD1. This sample comprised CD8+ T cells sorted from blood (inferred from file names), obtained from a patient given nivolumab and ipilimumab in sequence. The TCR comes from a human donor with melanoma. The CDR3 reads CASSPGQGYNEQFF. DNA of the CDR3: TGCGCCAGCAGCCCGGGACAGGGTTACAATGAGCAGTTCTTC.